What follows is one TCR beta chain and its context. The data stem from a study of blood T cell repertoires in COVID-19. The wider study: Acute and convalescent COVID-19 specimens originated in the United States, Italy and Spain. T cells, B-cell-depleted T cells, or PBMCs supplied cDNA or gDNA.

Germline CDR1 and CDR2: SGHAT and FQNNGV. V lost 5 bases and J lost 3; bases outside the gene matches: 16. This CDR3 region has 19 residues. In the study's own analysis: It was from reference gene primer amplification that nucleated cell counts were estimated. The method was immunoSEQ multiplex PCR; TCRdb's version includes in-frame clones alone and lacks a portion of them. That table gives V, J and clone size, and the DNA gave D and trimming. The table lists about 110,000 clones, 70% to 90% of them singletons, with 3% to 3.5% in the top ten. The J gene is TRBJ2-7, the V gene TRBV11-2, with 13 bases identical to TRBD2. Source material: peripheral blood. The receptor was isolated from a woman between 45 and 65 years old with acute or convalescent COVID-19. The CDR3 region has the DNA TGTGCCAGCAGCAACCCGGGACTAGCGGGGAAAGGAGGGCTCTACGAGCAGTACTTC. It translates to CASSNPGLAGKGGLYEQYF.